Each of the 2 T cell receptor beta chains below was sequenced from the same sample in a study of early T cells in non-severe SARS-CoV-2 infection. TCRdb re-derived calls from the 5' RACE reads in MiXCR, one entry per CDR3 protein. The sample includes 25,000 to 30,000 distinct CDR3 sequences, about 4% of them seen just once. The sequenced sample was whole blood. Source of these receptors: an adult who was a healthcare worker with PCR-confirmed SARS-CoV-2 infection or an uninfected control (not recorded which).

The CDR3 loop is CAISESRLRDGTGELFF. For the CDR3, the DNA is TGTGCCATCAGTGAGTCCCGACTCCGGGACGGCACCGGGGAGCTGTTTTTT. The chain is built from TRBV10-3 and TRBJ2-2; D may correspond to TRBD1 or TRBD2 (5 bases each). CDR1 and CDR2 from the germline V gene are ENHRY and SYGVKD. The CDR3 is made up of 17 amino acids. The V end lost 0 bases, the J end lost 4 bases, and 15 bases lay between the germline ends.

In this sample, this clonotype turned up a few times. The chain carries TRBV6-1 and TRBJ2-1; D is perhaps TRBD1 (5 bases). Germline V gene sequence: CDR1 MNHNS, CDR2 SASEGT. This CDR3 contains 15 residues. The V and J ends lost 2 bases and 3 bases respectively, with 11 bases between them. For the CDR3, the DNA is TGTGCCAGCAGTGAATTTGAGACAGACTACAATGAGCAGTTCTTC. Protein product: CASSEFETDYNEQFF.